This is a list of T cell receptor beta chains from one sample in a study of human T cells and chemical hapten exposure. TCRdb ran MiXCR on the RACE reads and lists one entry per CDR3 protein. The table shows around 67,000 distinct CDR3 sequences, with around 8.8% occurring only once. The sequencing here drew on whole blood, taken in connection with sensitization to the hapten diphenylcyclopropenone (DPC). All receptors derive from a woman in her 50s with alopecia areata. Some clones in this sample may be carry-over from other donors' samples. Each CDR3 is given with its conserved first and last residue. D genes are given only for firm matches.

cdr3_aa: CASSQFRLAGADTQYF; cdr3_length: 16; v_call: TRBV16; d_call: TRBD2; j_call: TRBJ2-3
cdr3_aa: CASSLEGKSTEAFF; cdr3_length: 14; v_call: TRBV13; d_call: NA; j_call: TRBJ1-1
cdr3_aa: CASSLGRGRGEKLFF; cdr3_length: 15; v_call: TRBV13; d_call: NA; j_call: TRBJ1-4
cdr3_aa: CASSLERQSYGYTF; cdr3_length: 14; v_call: TRBV5-4; d_call: NA; j_call: TRBJ1-2
cdr3_aa: CASSSRSGAGYGYTF; cdr3_length: 15; v_call: TRBV5-4; d_call: NA; j_call: TRBJ1-2
cdr3_aa: CAWKGGTDTGELFF; cdr3_length: 14; v_call: TRBV30; d_call: NA; j_call: TRBJ2-2
cdr3_aa: CASSSMTSTSTDTQYF; cdr3_length: 16; v_call: TRBV11-2; d_call: NA; j_call: TRBJ2-3
cdr3_aa: CASSHPASSTDTQYF; cdr3_length: 15; v_call: TRBV12-3/TRBV12-4; d_call: NA; j_call: TRBJ2-3
cdr3_aa: CSVPRDSGYTF; cdr3_length: 11; v_call: TRBV29-1; d_call: TRBD1; j_call: TRBJ1-2
cdr3_aa: CASSYLDNSKLFF; cdr3_length: 13; v_call: TRBV6-6; d_call: NA; j_call: TRBJ1-4
cdr3_aa: CASSWSRGNSPLHF; cdr3_length: 14; v_call: TRBV5-4; d_call: NA; j_call: TRBJ1-6
cdr3_aa: CASRRGCSTEAFF; cdr3_length: 13; v_call: TRBV27; d_call: NA; j_call: TRBJ1-1
cdr3_aa: CASKTSGRSTDTQYF; cdr3_length: 15; v_call: TRBV7-9; d_call: TRBD2; j_call: TRBJ2-3
cdr3_aa: CASSLVGTGDTEAFF; cdr3_length: 15; v_call: TRBV5-1; d_call: TRBD1; j_call: TRBJ1-1
cdr3_aa: CASSQVGTSGRDTQYF; cdr3_length: 16; v_call: TRBV4-2; d_call: TRBD2; j_call: TRBJ2-3
cdr3_aa: CSVTVTGDTEAFF; cdr3_length: 13; v_call: TRBV29-1; d_call: TRBD1; j_call: TRBJ1-1
cdr3_aa: CSVTTSGGAGETQYF; cdr3_length: 15; v_call: TRBV29-1; d_call: TRBD2; j_call: TRBJ2-5
cdr3_aa: CASSFEFRGNTEAFF; cdr3_length: 15; v_call: TRBV5-5; d_call: NA; j_call: TRBJ1-1
cdr3_aa: CASSLPLAGGDEQYF; cdr3_length: 15; v_call: TRBV5-1; d_call: TRBD2; j_call: TRBJ2-7
cdr3_aa: CASSQGTGPSGTQYF; cdr3_length: 15; v_call: TRBV3-1; d_call: TRBD1; j_call: TRBJ2-5
cdr3_aa: CAISERETDTQYF; cdr3_length: 13; v_call: TRBV10-3; d_call: NA; j_call: TRBJ2-3
cdr3_aa: CASSLAGITGNTIYF; cdr3_length: 15; v_call: TRBV5-1; d_call: NA; j_call: TRBJ1-3
cdr3_aa: CATSPGPLSEPQHF; cdr3_length: 14; v_call: TRBV15; d_call: NA; j_call: TRBJ1-5
cdr3_aa: CSAAASSYEQYF; cdr3_length: 12; v_call: TRBV20-1; d_call: NA; j_call: TRBJ2-7
cdr3_aa: CASSRSLASTDTQYF; cdr3_length: 15; v_call: TRBV4-1; d_call: NA; j_call: TRBJ2-3
cdr3_aa: CASSAHKNTEAFF; cdr3_length: 13; v_call: TRBV7-3; d_call: NA; j_call: TRBJ1-1
cdr3_aa: CAISAGQGTDQPQHF; cdr3_length: 15; v_call: TRBV10-3; d_call: TRBD1; j_call: TRBJ1-5
cdr3_aa: CASTLGASGANVLTF; cdr3_length: 15; v_call: TRBV2; d_call: NA; j_call: TRBJ2-6
cdr3_aa: CASSWGSGWDNNEQFF; cdr3_length: 16; v_call: TRBV11-2; d_call: NA; j_call: TRBJ2-1
cdr3_aa: CATSRDVRQGEDQPQHF; cdr3_length: 17; v_call: TRBV15; d_call: NA; j_call: TRBJ1-5
cdr3_aa: CASSHGLAALSKNIQYF; cdr3_length: 17; v_call: TRBV12-3/TRBV12-4; d_call: NA; j_call: TRBJ2-4
cdr3_aa: CASSVDSDRSYNEQFF; cdr3_length: 16; v_call: TRBV9; d_call: NA; j_call: TRBJ2-1
cdr3_aa: CASSEIGTASNYGYTF; cdr3_length: 16; v_call: TRBV25-1; d_call: NA; j_call: TRBJ1-2
cdr3_aa: CASGGQGGTEAFF; cdr3_length: 13; v_call: TRBV2; d_call: TRBD1; j_call: TRBJ1-1
cdr3_aa: CASASGELFF; cdr3_length: 10; v_call: TRBV7-8; d_call: NA; j_call: TRBJ2-2
cdr3_aa: CASSRRTSGSVTDTQYF; cdr3_length: 17; v_call: TRBV19; d_call: TRBD2; j_call: TRBJ2-3
cdr3_aa: CASAGEGYTF; cdr3_length: 10; v_call: TRBV9; d_call: NA; j_call: TRBJ1-2
cdr3_aa: CASSERGDTQYF; cdr3_length: 12; v_call: TRBV7-2; d_call: TRBD2; j_call: TRBJ2-3
cdr3_aa: CAISSLGGGEADTQYF; cdr3_length: 16; v_call: TRBV10-3; d_call: NA; j_call: TRBJ2-3
cdr3_aa: CASSDRDRDTEAFF; cdr3_length: 14; v_call: TRBV9; d_call: TRBD1; j_call: TRBJ1-1
cdr3_aa: CSVETTALYGYTF; cdr3_length: 13; v_call: TRBV29-1; d_call: NA; j_call: TRBJ1-2
cdr3_aa: CASRGLGSSGNTIYF; cdr3_length: 15; v_call: TRBV6-1; d_call: NA; j_call: TRBJ1-3
cdr3_aa: CASSFWGLSQPQHF; cdr3_length: 14; v_call: TRBV7-2; d_call: NA; j_call: TRBJ1-5
cdr3_aa: CASSQAGGKINEQFF; cdr3_length: 15; v_call: TRBV9; d_call: TRBD2; j_call: TRBJ2-1
cdr3_aa: CASSLRGQMKMSGANVLTF; cdr3_length: 19; v_call: TRBV5-1; d_call: NA; j_call: TRBJ2-6
cdr3_aa: CASSGVGLLAKNIQYF; cdr3_length: 16; v_call: TRBV2; d_call: NA; j_call: TRBJ2-4
cdr3_aa: CATSPLAGVGNEQFF; cdr3_length: 15; v_call: TRBV15; d_call: TRBD2; j_call: TRBJ2-1
cdr3_aa: CASSSSGTLTHYEQYF; cdr3_length: 16; v_call: TRBV7-2; d_call: TRBD2; j_call: TRBJ2-7
cdr3_aa: CASSGQGEYEQYF; cdr3_length: 13; v_call: TRBV2; d_call: TRBD1; j_call: TRBJ2-7
cdr3_aa: CASSKGRDTEAFF; cdr3_length: 13; v_call: TRBV5-1; d_call: NA; j_call: TRBJ1-1